Listed here is a single TCR beta chain. This receptor's antigen is unknown. No much larger clone is present one base from it, and per-base qualities are unavailable. The sample comes from a study of blood T cells in healthy people across ages (dated by TCRdb to the mid-2010s). Looking at the study overall: In model experiments, template switching captured roughly one uniquely barcoded TCR beta cDNA molecule for every two T cells. To track age-related changes in TCR beta repertoire diversity, the study relied on deep sequencing normalized with unique cDNA molecular identifiers. The donors were split into four age groups: young (average about 15 years), middle-aged (roughly 42), aged (more than 55) and long-lived (about 74). To avoid experimental bias, donors of different ages were randomly spread across the sequencing lanes. The study analyzed two additional independent replicas of 1 million unique cDNA reads from the same blood draw for two donors, one aged 18 to 30 and one aged 80 or older. Study-level results and caveats: As age increased, observed TCR beta diversity per million T cells dropped in a roughly linear way, and a significant reduction was already evident by age approximately 40. Compared with the aged group, the long-lived group had more naive CD4+ T cells, fewer expanded clones and increased TCR diversity, a pattern suggesting age selection. Observed TCR beta diversity correlated strongly with the percentage of naive T cells measured by flow cytometry. Bulk unsorted PBMC profiling prevented conclusive comparison of naive and antigen-experienced compartments. Estimates of total diversity from one million sequenced T cells were regarded as lower bounds and underestimates. Because the CMV infection status of the donors was unknown, age-related changes in expanded clonotypes may potentially have been confounded.

Via the germline V gene, CDR1 is MDHEN and CDR2 SYDVKM. The CDR3 runs 18 amino acids, cysteine and phenylalanine included. Kept here is only the CDR3 DNA, which spans 54 bases and is read in frame from base 1. V is shortened by 6 bases, J by 8 bases, and the region joining them spans 28 bases. Library prep was done by 5' RACE. The run used an Illumina HiSeq 2500. The second PCR ran for roughly 7 to 11 cycles and used a J-beta primer mix along with a sample-barcoded 5' primer. Each TCR beta cDNA molecule received a unique molecular identifier from a template-switch 5' adaptor carrying 12 random nucleotides. At least 2.5 million CDR3-containing paired-end reads were obtained from each sample. All of the RNA was converted into first-strand cDNA using the Mint cDNA synthesis kit, with a TRBC-specific oligonucleotide serving as the primer. All cDNA was treated with uracil-DNA glycosylase and then went through a first 18-cycle PCR with the universal primers M1SS and BC2_uni_R. As for the authors' bioinformatics: Normalization of each sample was performed by random selection of 1 million high-quality reads, each carrying a distinct molecular identifier. Instead of being binned into consensus sequences, reads with shared molecular identifiers were discarded. CDR3 identification, clonotype clustering and error correction used MiTCR with a Q25 quality threshold and the strictest error-elimination algorithm. A nonparametric unseen species model using Euler transformation provided a lower-bound estimate of total TCR beta diversity. TCRdb took the public reads, trimmed them with fastp at Q25, ran MiXCR for clone calling and kept in-frame beta chains. A single entry per CDR3 protein holds the most common genes and DNA from its merged rows. The V and J calls and clone size come from TCRdb's table, not from the authors' own analysis. In this sample the table shows around 780,000 distinct CDR3 sequences, more than 50% of which occur a single time. The ten largest account for 20% to 30% of the sample.

The donors were under 40 Caucasian individuals from Russia, aged 6 to 90 years, who were systemically healthy. Each donor gave 8 to 10 milliliters of peripheral blood, collected into EDTA-treated Vacutainer tubes. Ficoll-Paque density-gradient centrifugation was used to isolate PBMCs, with at least 7 million obtained per sample. Trizol reagent was used to extract total RNA from PBMCs, with at least 6 micrograms per sample. For every donor, an aliquot of PBMCs went through flow cytometry to measure the percentages of naive CD45RAhigh/CD27high T cells. This sequence was found in a man aged 35-49 years in good health. Material for sequencing was blood. This chain joins TRBV28 to TRBJ1-4, with no D gene named confidently. The nucleotide sequence reads TGTGCCAGCAGCTCCAGACGGACGGGTTCGGTTTTAGGAGAAAAACTGTTTTTT. Its protein product is CASSSRRTGSVLGEKLFF.